This T cell receptor beta chain was profiled in a study of radiotherapy plus CTLA-4 blockade in lung cancer. There are 16 residues in the CDR3. In germline, CDR1 is LNHNV, CDR2 YYDKDF (reference sequence). V was pared by 1 base and J by 2 bases, with 4 bases of the junction left unmatched. The method was immunoSEQ multiplex PCR; TCRdb's version includes in-frame clones alone and lacks a portion of them. The sample lists about 85,000 clones; approximately 86% were seen once. The specimen was peripheral blood, collected from a patient treated with radiotherapy plus ipilimumab. This clonotype was sampled from a human donor with non-small cell lung cancer who had a partial response to radiotherapy plus ipilimumab. The V and J genes are TRBV15 and TRBJ2-1; 8 positions agree with TRBD2. The CDR3 DNA reads as TGTGCCACCAGCAGAGTCGCAGCGGGGGCCTACAATGAGCAGTTCTTC. This codes for CATSRVAAGAYNEQFF.